One sample yielded the 27 T cell receptor beta chains listed below, sequenced in a study of tumor-infiltrating lymphocytes in primary liver carcinoma. Co-extracting RNA and DNA was done with 20-30 mg of unsorted bulk tissue as input. Making TCR beta cDNA involved around 540 ng total RNA and a constant-region primer. The TCR beta library was amplified through three nested multiplex PCR rounds in a modified ARM-PCR procedure. The first two PCR rounds, roughly 9 cycles each, used TRBV1-TRBV30 forward primers and a C-beta reverse primer. TCRdb independently ran MiXCR on the multiplex PCR reads; one entry per CDR3 protein. Among more than 45,000 distinct CDR3 sequences listed, around 79% were seen once. The specimen was liver tumor tissue from sampling region 3. Documented subset: tumor region T3, left-lateral pole. These receptors all stem from a man between 40 and 49 years old with primary liver carcinoma and hepatitis B virus infection.

This clonotype was observed a handful of times. Germline is not matched at one junction end, which may reflect a read error. V and J are TRBV11-1 and TRBJ2-1, with 10 bases that match TRBD2. Germline V gene sequence: CDR1 SGHAT, CDR2 FQDESV (reference sequence). The CDR3 runs to 17 residues. Here the CDR3 reads CANSLGLAGEVDNEQFF. The CDR3 DNA is TGTGCCAACAGCCTGGGGCTAGCGGGAGAAGTTGACAATGAACAGTTCTTC. Looking up the rest from reference TRBV11-1 and TRBJ2-1 gives the full variable domain: EAEVAQSPRYKITEKSQAVAFWCDPISGHATLYWYRQILGQGPELLVQFQDESVVDDSQLPKDRFSAERLKGVDSTLKIQPAELGDSAMYLCANSLGLAGEVDNEQFFGPGTRLTVL.

The J gene is TRBJ2-1, the V gene TRBV30, with a tentative D call TRBD2 (6 bases). The CDR3 runs 14 residues. V was cut by 4 bases and J by 5 bases, with 15 bases left in between. Germline V CDR1 and CDR2: GTSNPN, SVGIG (reference sequence). CDR3 in amino acids: CAWTREFPNNEQFF. In DNA, the CDR3 is TGTGCCTGGACGCGGGAATTCCCCAACAATGAGCAGTTCTTC.

Note on this clonotype: An end of the junction does not agree with germline; a read error may underlie this. The chain couples TRBV11-1 to TRBJ2-1; 9 bases agree with TRBD2. CDR1 is SGHAT, CDR2 FQDESV, per germline (reference sequence). The CDR3 is 17 residues long. CDR3 DNA: TGTGGCAGCAGCGTGGGACTAGCAGGAGAAGTTGACAATGAGCAGTTCTTC. Its translation: CGSSVGLAGEVDNEQFF.

This clonotype counts as medium-sized. The rearrangement links TRBV11-2 to TRBJ2-5; 7 nucleotides align to TRBD1. CDR3 size: 14 residues. With V trimmed by 5 bases and J by 2 bases, 5 bases remained unmatched. From germline, CDR1 is SGHAT and CDR2 FQNNGV. The CDR3: CASSLGTVQETQYF. For the CDR3, the DNA is TGTGCCAGCAGCCTAGGGACAGTACAAGAGACCCAGTACTTC. Full variable domain (missing parts from reference TRBV11-2 and TRBJ2-5): EAGVAQSPRYKIIEKRQSVAFWCNPISGHATLYWYQQILGQGPKLLIQFQNNGVVDDSQLPKDRFSAERLKGVDSTLKIQPAKLEDSAVYLCASSLGTVQETQYFGPGTRLLVL.

Regarding this clonotype: A read error may account for a junction end that differs from germline. The J gene is TRBJ1-1, the V gene TRBV5-1, with D unresolved. This CDR3 comprises 15 residues. Per the germline V gene, CDR1 is SGHRS and CDR2 is YFSETQ. CDR3 in DNA: TGCTCCAGCACTCGAATACCCGGCGAGGACACTGAAGCTTTCTTT. Translating it yields CSSTRIPGEDTEAFF. Complete variable domain (other parts from reference TRBV5-1 and TRBJ1-1): KAGVTQTPRYLIKTRGQQVTLSCSPISGHRSVSWYQQTPGQGLQFLFEYFSETQRNKGNFPGRFSGRQFSNSRSEMNVSTLELGDSALYLCSSTRIPGEDTEAFFGQGTRLTVV.

As concerns this clonotype: The junction departs from the called germline gene at one end, perhaps through a read error. V is TRBV28 and J is TRBJ1-1; no firm D call. The CDR3 is 14 amino acids. Germline CDR1 MDHEN, CDR2 SYDVKM. The CDR3, as DNA: TGTGCCAGCAGCCACCATTCTATGAACACCGAAGCTTTCTTT. Translation: CASSHHSMNTEAFF.

This clonotype was observed a single time. One end of the junction varies from germline; a read error may be responsible. The CDR3 spells CAGSAHYVQYF. The CDR3 DNA reads as TGTGCCGGCAGTGCCCACTACGTGCAGTACTTC. The V gene is TRBV6-1, the J gene TRBJ2-7; D not resolved. This CDR3 has 11 amino acids. CDR1 and CDR2 (germline): MNHNS, SASEGT.

Regarding this clonotype: The conserved phenylalanine or tryptophan normally closing the CDR3 is absent here, so this likely arose from a read error. This chain joins TRBV14 and TRBJ2-7, with D perhaps matching TRBD2 (6 bases). V was pared by 3 bases and J by 4 bases, with 13 bases between. The CDR3 totals 14 residues. Germline-derived CDR1 and CDR2 are SGHDN and FVKESK. The CDR3 loop is CASSHRDFGYEQYL. The CDR3 DNA sequence: TGTGCCAGCAGCCACCGGGACTTTGGATACGAGCAGTACCTC.

About this clonotype itself: A much more abundant neighbour one base away suggests this may be a read error. The rearrangement joins TRBV5-6 to TRBJ2-5, with 8 bases aligning to TRBD2. The CDR3 extends over 13 amino acids. Germline V gene data show CDR1 as SGHDT and CDR2 as YYEEEE. V shed 1 base, J shed 9 bases, and the junction held 5 bases outside the gene matches. CDR3 loop: CASSLIDGGAQYF. The CDR3 coding sequence is TGTGCCAGCAGCTTGATCGACGGGGGGGCCCAGTACTTC.

Notes on this clonotype: The CDR3 carries no conserved terminal phenylalanine or tryptophan, so it likely arises from a read error. V is TRBV29-1 and J is TRBJ2-1; 8 bases fit TRBD2. Germline assignment: CDR1 SQVTM and CDR2 ANQGSEA. J was trimmed by 3 bases and V by 5 bases; bases with no gene match: 0. The CDR3 has 12 residues. CDR3 nucleotides: TGCAGCGTTACTAGCGGCTACAATGAGCAGTTCCTC. Its protein is CSVTSGYNEQFL.

The chain uses TRBV11-2 and TRBJ2-6; D gene ambiguous. This CDR3 has 18 residues. The germline V gene has CDR1 SGHAT and CDR2 FQNNGV. V was trimmed by 1 base and J by 0 bases, leaving 13 bases between them. The CDR3 DNA reads TGTGCCAGCAGCTTAGGGCCAGTACACGGCTCTGGGGCCAACGTCCTGACTTTC. Encoded protein: CASSLGPVHGSGANVLTF.

This clonotype was observed a single time. Germline is not matched at one junction end, which may reflect a read error. This rearrangement joins TRBV10-3 to TRBJ2-3, with D unclear. The CDR3 runs 14 residues. The germline gives CDR1 ENHRY, CDR2 SYGVKD. CDR3 bases: TGTGCCATCGGTGATAGAACGGGCACAGATACGCAGTATTTT. It specifies CAIGDRTGTDTQYF.

Details on this clonotype: Without the conserved terminal phenylalanine or tryptophan, this CDR3 likely stems from a read error. The chain combines TRBV11-2 with TRBJ2-1; D is ambiguous. The germline gives CDR1 SGHAT, CDR2 FQNNGV. This CDR3 comprises 14 residues. Here the CDR3 DNA reads TGTGCCAGCTGCTTAGACCCTGAGGCCAATGAGCAGTTCCTC. Amino acids: CASCLDPEANEQFL.

This clonotype has just one count. Compared with germline, one end of the junction differs, possibly owing to a read error. J is TRBJ2-1 and V is TRBV6-1; D gene unclear. Germline assignment: CDR1 MNHNS and CDR2 SASEGT. The CDR3 loop spans 11 amino acids. CDR3 residues: CVSTRLDGQFF. The DNA for the CDR3 is TGTGTCAGCACTCGACTGGATGGGCAGTTCTTC.

Remarks on this clonotype: A much larger clone differs by one base, so this may be a read error. CDR3 sequence: CASSLHAGAYEQYF. Written as DNA, the CDR3 is TGTGCCAGCAGTCTACATGCGGGTGCCTACGAGCAGTACTTC. The chain has TRBV28 and TRBJ2-7; D is possibly TRBD2 (5 bases). Germline V gene lookup returns CDR1 MDHEN and CDR2 SYDVKM. The CDR3 runs to 14 residues. Trimming removed 5 bases from V and 2 bases from J, with 13 bases in between. Complete variable domain (other parts from reference TRBV28 and TRBJ2-7): DVKVTQSSRYLVKRTGEKVFLECVQDMDHENMFWYRQDPGLGLRLIYFSYDVKMKEKGDIPEGYSVSREKKERFSLILESASTNQTSMYLCASSLHAGAYEQYFGPGTRLTVT.

On this clonotype itself: Mismatch with germline at one junction end may stem from a read error. This sequence joins TRBV30 and TRBJ1-5, with 8 bases matching TRBD1. The CDR3 loop spans 16 amino acids. The germline gives CDR1 GTSNPN, CDR2 SVGIG (reference sequence). The CDR3 DNA follows: TGTGCCTCGGGTGTACGCGGCAGGGGGCAGAATCAGCCACAGCATTTT. It translates to CASGVRGRGQNQPQHF. Drawing the rest from reference TRBV30 and TRBJ1-5, the complete variable domain is SQTIHQWPATLVQPVGSPLSLECTVEGTSNPNLYWYRQAAGRGLQLLFYSVGIGQISSEVPQNLSASRPQDRQFILSSKKLLLSDSGFYLCASGVRGRGQNQPQHFGDGTRLSIL.

To note about this clonotype: The junction shows a germline mismatch at one end, possibly a read error. The rearrangement uses TRBV11-2 and TRBJ2-1; no definite D call. The CDR3 has 12 amino acids. Germline V gives CDR1 SGHAT, CDR2 FQNNGV. CDR3 in amino acids: CGSSLGRNEQFF. The CDR3 region has the DNA TGTGGCAGCAGCCTCGGGCGGAATGAGCAGTTCTTC.

With regard to this clonotype: The conserved closing phenylalanine or tryptophan is absent in this CDR3, likely reflecting a read error. The chain has TRBV11-1 and TRBJ2-7, with D uncertain. This CDR3 comprises 13 residues. Germline V CDR1 and CDR2: SGHAT, FQDESV (reference sequence). The CDR3, as DNA: TGTGTCAGCAGTTTAAGATCGCCCTACGAGCAGTACTCC. This codes for CVSSLRSPYEQYS.

As to this clonotype: One end of the junction does not line up with germline, which may come from a read error. CDR3 residues: CASNPTGAVNNEQFF. CDR3 nucleotide sequence: TGCGCCAGCAACCCCACTGGGGCAGTAAACAACGAGCAGTTCTTC. This chain uses TRBV5-1 with TRBJ2-1; possible D gene TRBD1, 5 bases. The CDR3 is made up of 15 amino acids. CDR1 is SGHRS, CDR2 YFSETQ, per germline.

Note on this clonotype: The junction and the germline gene differ at one end; a read error may be behind it. The J gene is TRBJ2-2, the V gene TRBV4-1; 7 bases fit TRBD1. CDR1 is MGHRA and CDR2 is YSYEKL in the germline V gene. CDR3 size: 16 residues. The CDR3 coding sequence is TGCGCCAGCAGCCACTGGAGAGGGGTGAATACAGGGGATCTGTTTTTT. It specifies CASSHWRGVNTGDLFF.

V and J are TRBV5-1 and TRBJ1-4; D is possibly TRBD1 (6 bases). Trimming took off 4 bases at V and 0 bases at J, with 13 bases between the two ends. Germline-derived CDR1 and CDR2 are SGHRS and YFSETQ. This CDR3 is built from 16 residues. In DNA form, the CDR3 reads TGCGCCAGCAGCCATGGGGGGGCCGCAACTAATGAAAAACTGTTTTTT. Translated: CASSHGGAATNEKLFF.

Worth noting for this clonotype: The junction departs from the called germline gene at one end, perhaps through a read error. The rearrangement joins TRBV28 to TRBJ1-4; D gene unclear. Germline V gives CDR1 MDHEN, CDR2 SYDVKM. The CDR3 is made up of 16 amino acids. CDR3 in DNA: TGTGCCAGAAGTTCCTCGACTAGGACCGGGAGGGAAAAACTGTTTTTT. This translates into CARSSSTRTGREKLFF.

Note on this clonotype: Without the conserved terminal phenylalanine or tryptophan, this CDR3 likely stems from a read error. This rearrangement joins TRBV11-2 to TRBJ2-5; tentatively, D is TRBD1 (6 bases). CDR1 and CDR2 from the germline V gene are SGHAT and FQNNGV. The V end was cut by 6 bases, the J end by 0 bases, with 17 bases between. CDR3 length: 16 residues. CDR3 nucleotide sequence: TGTGCCAGCAGATCTCGGGACACGGCCCACCAAGAGACCCAGTACCTC. Protein sequence: CASRSRDTAHQETQYL.

At least ten counts were recorded for this clonotype. The J gene is TRBJ2-2, the V gene TRBV6-1; no definite D call. This CDR3 is 17 amino acids long. Germline-derived CDR1 and CDR2 are MNHNS and SASEGT. Trimming shortened V by 7 bases and J by 0 bases, and 18 bases separated the two germline ends. CDR3 protein: CASNRAESRSNTGELFF. The CDR3, as DNA: TGTGCCAGCAACCGGGCCGAGAGCCGGTCGAACACCGGGGAGCTGTTTTTT.

The V gene is TRBV30, the J gene TRBJ2-1, with TRBD2 as a possible D gene (5 bases). CDR1 and CDR2 from the germline V gene are GTSNPN and SVGIG (reference sequence). The CDR3 is 12 amino acids. Trimming stripped 3 bases from V and 10 bases from J, with 13 bases between. The CDR3 loop reads CAWSPRAREQFF. CDR3 DNA sequence: TGTGCCTGGAGCCCGAGGGCTCGGGAGCAGTTCTTC.

The V call is TRBV11-2, the J call TRBJ2-1; D is possibly TRBD2 (6 bases). This CDR3 contains 16 residues. Germline V gene data show CDR1 as SGHAT and CDR2 as FQNNGV. The CDR3 spells CTGSLDIELAMGDKFF. CDR3 DNA: TGTACCGGCAGCTTGGATATCGAACTAGCCATGGGTGATAAGTTCTTC.

This clonotype was seen many times. The J gene is TRBJ2-1, the V gene TRBV5-1; 11 nucleotides align to TRBD2. This CDR3 is 15 amino acids long. V trimming: 0 bases; J trimming: 5 bases; junction bases outside the gene matches: 1. In germline, CDR1 is SGHRS, CDR2 YFSETQ. Written as DNA, the CDR3 is TGCGCCAGCAGCTTGGCTAGCGGGGGGCACAATGAGCAGTTCTTC. Protein: CASSLASGGHNEQFF.